This TCR beta chain was found in a study of blood T cell repertoires in COVID-19. On the study more broadly: Nucleic acid was either cDNA or gDNA, and it came from T cells, B-cell-depleted T cells, or PBMCs.

The CDR3 covers 18 residues. V dropped 4 bases and J dropped 5; count of bases not matched to a gene: 17. Germline CDR1 LGHDT, CDR2 YNNKEL (reference sequence). Per the authors' pipeline: Estimation of nucleated cell counts was performed using reference gene primer amplification. TCRdb's table, derived via immunoSEQ multiplex PCR, lists solely in-frame clones and lacks some. For V, J and clone size, that table is used; D and trimming come from the DNA. In the table there are 100,000 or so clones, approximately 90% of which are singletons. The sample consisted of peripheral blood. The receptor was derived from a human donor with active COVID-19. The donor label of this sample is uncertain. The chain links TRBV3-1 (or the pseudogene TRBV3-2) to TRBJ2-5; TRBD2 agrees at 9 bases. The CDR3 here is CASSPKIRTSVIRETQYF. The DNA of the CDR3 is TGTGCCAGCAGCCCGAAAATAAGGACTAGCGTAATTCGGGAGACCCAGTACTTC.